These T cell receptor beta chains were read from a single sample in a study of OX40 agonist ivuxolimab in advanced cancers. Here immunoSEQ multiplex PCR was the method, and the copy in TCRdb shows in-frame clones only, minus some. The top ten clones hold 10% to 12% of a sample with about 70,000 clones, roughly 89% of them seen once. The source was CD4+ or CD8+ T cells sorted from blood, collected in a trial of the OX40 agonist ivuxolimab. Receptor source: an adult with an advanced solid tumor such as melanoma, head and neck, liver or kidney cancer. Both conserved end residues are trimmed from each CDR3. D genes are given only for firm matches. Where a row states a size, it is once, few, many or the class of an expanded clone; other rows omit it.

CDR3 length	V gene	D gene	clone size	CDR3 protein
13	TRBV28	TRBD1	-	ASSQGDRRLSGYT
13	TRBV9	-	once	ASSPGLGINYEQY
12	TRBV4-2	TRBD1	-	ASTIRTGDYGYT
13	TRBV28	TRBD1	-	ASSRSGQLYSPLH
12	TRBV2	TRBD2	-	ASSGLGWADTQY
9	TRBV7-9	-	-	ASSLVAEQY
14	TRBV5-1	-	once	ASSSYDNTGSETQY
15	TRBV7-9	TRBD1	-	ASSSPRDSPRNSPLH
12	TRBV18	-	-	ASSPTTENTEAF
16	TRBV9	TRBD1	few	ASSPSGTGFGAKNIQY
14	TRBV10-3	-	-	AISESGGVSNQPQH
13	TRBV9	-	-	ASSVGVGAADTQY
12	TRBV6-5	-	-	ASSRAGDEVEAF
16	TRBV28	TRBD2	few	ASSFSFLAGGLRNIQY
13	TRBV5-5	-	once	ASSLLAGSSHEQF
9	TRBV6-5	-	-	ASSRLVTQY
14	TRBV7-9	-	-	ASSLVLGVGNQPQH
13	TRBV11-1	TRBD2	-	ASSPGLAAYNEQF
14	TRBV7-9	TRBD1	few	ASRPPGTGETGELF
12	TRBV10-1	TRBD2	-	ASSELAGDNEQF
9	TRBV20-1	-	-	SDGTEETQY
13	TRBV19	TRBD1	-	ASADNRGGYYGYT
13	TRBV2	-	-	ASSERKGRGYGYT
13	TRBV7-9	TRBD2	-	ASSFRAGATYEQY
12	TRBV9	TRBD1	-	ASSVGDRDRKLF
13	TRBV2	-	-	ASSEVAGWAYEQY
13	TRBV7-3	-	-	ASSLGPQRVGELF
9	TRBV10-1	-	few	ASSRGYEQY
12	TRBV7-9	-	once	ASSRDTVSYEQY
12	TRBV6-1	-	-	ASSGKRWEETQY
13	TRBV11-2	TRBD2	once	ASRTGLAGVGTQY
11	TRBV6-1	-	once	ASQKYLQETQY
11	TRBV6-1	TRBD1	-	ASRLPSGQGAF